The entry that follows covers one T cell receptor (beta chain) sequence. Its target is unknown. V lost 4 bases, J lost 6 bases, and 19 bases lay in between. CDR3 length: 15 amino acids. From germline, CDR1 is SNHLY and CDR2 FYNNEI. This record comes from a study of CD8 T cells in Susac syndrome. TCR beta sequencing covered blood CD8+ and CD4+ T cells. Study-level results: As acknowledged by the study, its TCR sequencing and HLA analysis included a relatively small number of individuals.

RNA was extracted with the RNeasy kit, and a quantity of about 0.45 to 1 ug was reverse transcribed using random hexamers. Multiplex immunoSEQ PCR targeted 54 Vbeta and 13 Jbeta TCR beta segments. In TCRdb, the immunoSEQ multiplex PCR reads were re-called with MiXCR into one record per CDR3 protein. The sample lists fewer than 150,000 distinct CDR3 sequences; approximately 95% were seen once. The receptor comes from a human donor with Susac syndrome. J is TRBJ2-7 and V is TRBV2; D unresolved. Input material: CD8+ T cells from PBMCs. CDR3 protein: CASSGFRQPAGEQYF. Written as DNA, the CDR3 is TGTGCCAGCAGTGGTTTTAGGCAGCCCGCCGGCGAGCAGTACTTC.